The rows below give T cell receptor beta chains drawn from one sample of a study of blood T cell repertoires in COVID-19. Measured with immunoSEQ multiplex PCR; TCRdb has only the in-frame clones, and not every one. Of 65,000 to 75,000 clones listed, around 82% are singletons. Sequenced: peripheral blood. All receptors derive from a woman aged 60 to 75 with acute or convalescent COVID-19. CDR3s include the opening cysteine and the closing phenylalanine or tryptophan. D genes are given only for firm matches. The size of a clone is reported for some rows only, either as once, few or many, or as a class for expanded clones.

>TRBD1|TRBV5-5|NA|TRBJ1-4
CASSRDRAVEKLFF
TGTGCCAGCAGCAGGGACAGGGCGGTGGAAAAACTGTTTTTT
>NA|TRBV7-2|NA|TRBJ2-5
CASSRPGLAVETQYF
TGTGCCAGCTCCCGCCCGGGCCTAGCAGTAGAGACCCAGTACTTC
>NA|TRBV5-1|NA|TRBJ2-3
CASSWGTSPSTDTQYF
TGCGCCAGCTCGTGGGGGACTTCCCCTAGCACAGATACGCAGTATTTT
>TRBD2|TRBV7-9|NA|TRBJ2-1
CASSFTRLAPTYNEQFF
TGTGCCAGCAGCTTTACCCGACTAGCCCCTACTTACAATGAGCAGTTCTTC
>NA|TRBV11-2|NA|TRBJ1-2
CASSLAGARANYGYTF
TGTGCCAGCAGCTTAGCAGGGGCAAGGGCTAACTATGGCTACACCTTC
>NA|TRBV7-6|NA|TRBJ2-3
CASSISLADTQYF
TGTGCCAGCAGCATCTCACTCGCAGATACGCAGTATTTT
>NA|TRBV5-1|NA|TRBJ2-2
CASSLVRGSNTGELFF
TGCGCCAGCAGCTTGGTGCGGGGCTCAAACACCGGGGAGCTGTTTTTT
>TRBD1|TRBV4-1|NA|TRBJ1-1
CASSQGQGNTEAFF
TGCGCCAGCAGCCAAGGACAGGGGAACACTGAAGCTTTCTTT
>TRBD1|TRBV7-3|NA|TRBJ1-4
CASSPQGAVNEKLFF
TGTGCCAGCAGTCCCCAGGGGGCGGTTAATGAAAAACTGTTTTTT
>NA|TRBV7-8|NA|TRBJ1-2
CASSRVGGGTYGYTF
TGTGCCAGCAGCCGAGTAGGCGGGGGAACTTATGGCTACACCTTC
>TRBD1|TRBV5-4|NA|TRBJ1-2
CASSLGLGAQGAVGYTF
TGTGCCAGCAGCTTGGGTTTAGGCGCACAGGGGGCGGTTGGCTACACCTTC
>NA|TRBV20-1|NA|TRBJ1-6
CSARRLGPLHF
TGCAGTGCTAGACGCCTCGGGCCCCTCCACTTT
>TRBD1|TRBV10-3|once|TRBJ2-7
CAISQTGSHEQYF
TGTGCCATCAGCCAGACAGGGTCCCACGAGCAGTACTTC
>NA|TRBV6-5|NA|TRBJ2-3
CASSYSRGSTDTQYF
TGTGCCAGCAGTTACAGTCGGGGAAGCACAGATACGCAGTATTTT
>NA|TRBV5-1|NA|TRBJ1-2
CASSPDSNYGYTF
TGCGCCAGCAGCCCGGACAGCAACTATGGCTACACCTTC
>TRBD2|TRBV6-6|NA|TRBJ2-3
CASSPSGGAQVTDTQYF
TGTGCCAGCAGTCCCTCGGGGGGGGCCCAAGTCACAGATACGCAGTATTTT
>NA|TRBV5-1|NA|TRBJ1-1
CASSWAGGEAFF
TGCGCCAGCAGCTGGGCGGGGGGTGAAGCTTTCTTT
>TRBD2|TRBV7-3|NA|TRBJ2-2
CASRTSGGAAGELFF
TGTGCCAGCAGGACCAGCGGGGGGGCCGCCGGGGAGCTGTTTTTT
>NA|TRBV6-1|once|TRBJ1-1
CASSTDRNTEAFF
TGTGCCAGCAGCACTGACAGGAACACTGAAGCTTTCTTT
>TRBD1|TRBV5-1|NA|TRBJ1-6
CASSKWTGSESPLHF
TGCGCCAGCAGCAAATGGACAGGATCGGAATCACCCCTCCACTTT
>NA|TRBV9|NA|TRBJ2-3
CASSTPGLSTDTQYF
TGTGCCAGCAGCACACCGGGACTTAGCACAGATACGCAGTATTTT
>TRBD2|TRBV7-9|NA|TRBJ2-1
CASSSSGGISEQFF
TGTGCCAGCAGCTCTAGCGGGGGGATCAGTGAGCAGTTCTTC
>TRBD1|TRBV5-6|NA|TRBJ2-2
CASSETGTGELFF
TGTGCCAGCAGCGAGACAGGGACCGGGGAGCTGTTTTTT
>NA|TRBV13|NA|TRBJ2-7
CASSYRVHYEQYF
TGTGCCAGCAGCTACAGGGTCCACTACGAGCAGTACTTC
>NA|TRBV9|NA|TRBJ1-2
CASSVWETGRYGYTF
TGTGCCAGCAGCGTTTGGGAGACAGGAAGGTATGGCTACACCTTC
>TRBD2|TRBV24-1|NA|TRBJ2-2
CATSESGTSGGGTGELFF
TGTGCCACCAGTGAATCCGGGACTAGCGGGGGGGGAACCGGGGAGCTGTTTTTT
>TRBD2|TRBV7-2|NA|TRBJ2-7
CASSLGGGGASYEQYF
TGTGCCAGCAGCTTAGGGGGCGGGGGGGCCTCTTACGAGCAGTACTTC
>TRBD1|TRBV5-1|NA|TRBJ2-7
CASTIGQGAFSEQYF
TGCGCCAGCACCATTGGACAGGGGGCGTTCAGCGAGCAGTACTTC